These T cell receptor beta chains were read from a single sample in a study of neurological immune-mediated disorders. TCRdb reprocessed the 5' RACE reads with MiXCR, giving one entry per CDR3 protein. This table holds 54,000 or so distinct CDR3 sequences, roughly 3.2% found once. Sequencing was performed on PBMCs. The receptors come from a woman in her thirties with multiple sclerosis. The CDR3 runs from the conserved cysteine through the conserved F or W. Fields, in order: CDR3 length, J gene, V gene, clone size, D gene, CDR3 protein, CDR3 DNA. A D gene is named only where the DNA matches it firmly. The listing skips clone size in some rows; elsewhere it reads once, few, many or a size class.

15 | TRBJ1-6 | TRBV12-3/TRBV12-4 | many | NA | CASSLSGRGDSPLHF | TGTGCCAGCAGTTTAAGTGGGAGGGGAGACTCACCCCTCCACTTT
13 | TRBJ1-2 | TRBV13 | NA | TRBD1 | CASSMDREPYYTF | TGTGCCAGCAGCATGGACAGGGAACCCTACTACACCTTC
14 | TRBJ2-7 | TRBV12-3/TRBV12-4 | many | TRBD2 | CASSLRGGTYEQYF | TGTGCCAGCAGTTTACGGGGGGGGACCTACGAGCAGTACTTC
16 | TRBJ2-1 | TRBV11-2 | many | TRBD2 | CASSPGTSGAYNEQFF | TGTGCCAGCAGCCCCGGGACTAGCGGGGCCTACAATGAGCAGTTCTTC
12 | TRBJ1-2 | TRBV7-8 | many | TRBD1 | CASKGQAYGYTF | TGTGCCAGCAAGGGACAGGCCTATGGCTACACCTTC
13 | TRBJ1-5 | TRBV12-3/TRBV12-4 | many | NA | CASSFREEQPQHF | TGTGCCAGCAGTTTCAGGGAGGAACAGCCCCAGCATTTT
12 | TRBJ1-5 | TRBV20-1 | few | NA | CTAGGRNQPQHF | TGCACAGCGGGGGGTCGCAATCAGCCCCAGCATTTT
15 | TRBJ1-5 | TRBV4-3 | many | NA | CASSQDSAGDQPQHF | TGCGCCAGCAGCCAAGATTCCGCAGGGGATCAGCCCCAGCATTTT
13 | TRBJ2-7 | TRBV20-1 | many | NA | CSAKGPLPYEQYF | TGCAGTGCAAAGGGACCGTTACCCTACGAGCAGTACTTC
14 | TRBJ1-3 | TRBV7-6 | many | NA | CASSPSSSGNTIYF | TGTGCCAGCAGCCCAAGTAGCTCTGGAAACACCATATATTTT
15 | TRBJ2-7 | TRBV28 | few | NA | CASSSPPSLSYEQYF | TGTGCCAGCAGTTCCCCCCCCTCCCTCTCCTACGAGCAGTACTTC
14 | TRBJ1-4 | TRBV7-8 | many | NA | CASSYDRWNEKLFF | TGTGCCAGCAGCTACGACAGATGGAACGAAAAACTGTTTTTT
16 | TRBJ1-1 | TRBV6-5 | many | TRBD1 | CASTPGSGTGALEAFF | TGTGCCAGCACCCCCGGGTCCGGGACAGGGGCCCTTGAAGCTTTCTTT
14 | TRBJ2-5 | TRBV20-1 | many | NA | CSARETDSEVTQYF | TGCAGTGCTAGAGAGACCGACAGCGAAGTGACCCAGTACTTC
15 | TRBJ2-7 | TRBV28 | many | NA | CASEHRGSTTLVQYF | TGTGCCAGCGAACATAGGGGGTCCACAACGTTAGTGCAGTACTTC
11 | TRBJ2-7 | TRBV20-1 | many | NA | CSARDRNEQYF | TGCAGTGCCCGAGACCGTAACGAGCAGTACTTC
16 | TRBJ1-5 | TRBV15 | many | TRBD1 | CATSRAGQPDNQPQHF | TGTGCCACCAGCAGAGCGGGACAGCCGGACAATCAGCCCCAGCATTTT
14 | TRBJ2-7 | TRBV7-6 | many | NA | CASSSTSIAYEQYF | TGTGCCAGCAGCTCTACATCGATCGCATACGAGCAGTACTTC
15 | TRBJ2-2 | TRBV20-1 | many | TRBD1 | CSAKPGQGLTGELFF | TGCAGTGCAAAACCGGGACAGGGGCTCACCGGGGAGCTGTTTTTT
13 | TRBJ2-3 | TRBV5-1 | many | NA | CASSGGGTDTQYF | TGCGCCAGCTCCGGAGGGGGAACAGATACGCAGTATTTT
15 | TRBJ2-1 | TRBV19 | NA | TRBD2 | CASSIFGSGWNEQFF | TGTGCCAGTAGTATCTTTGGTAGCGGGTGGAATGAGCAGTTCTTC
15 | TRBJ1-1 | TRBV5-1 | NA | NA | CASSSNPPRNTEAFF | TGCGCCAGCAGCTCCAACCCTCCAAGGAACACTGAAGCTTTCTTT
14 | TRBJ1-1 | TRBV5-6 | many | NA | CASSLVAGDTEAFF | TGTGCCAGCAGCTTGGTGGCAGGGGACACTGAAGCTTTCTTT
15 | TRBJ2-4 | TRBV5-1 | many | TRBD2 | CASSFDLAGKDIQYF | TGCGCCAGCAGCTTCGATCTAGCGGGAAAGGACATTCAGTACTTC
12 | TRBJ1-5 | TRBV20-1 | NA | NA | CSARGDAQPQNF | TGCAGTGCTCGGGGAGACGCTCAGCCCCAGAATTTT
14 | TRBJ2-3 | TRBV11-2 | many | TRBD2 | CASSRTSGVDTQYF | TGTGCCAGCAGCCGTACTAGCGGGGTAGATACGCAGTATTTT
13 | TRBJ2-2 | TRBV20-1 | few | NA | CSAPTGNTGELFF | TGCAGTGCACCTACAGGGAACACCGGGGAGCTGTTTTTT
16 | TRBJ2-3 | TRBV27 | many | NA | CASKWGVTAGTDTQYF | TGTGCCAGCAAATGGGGGGTGACAGCTGGCACAGATACGCAGTATTTT
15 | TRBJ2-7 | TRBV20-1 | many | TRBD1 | CSATHGTAVNYEQYF | TGCAGTGCGACACACGGGACAGCTGTAAACTACGAGCAGTACTTC
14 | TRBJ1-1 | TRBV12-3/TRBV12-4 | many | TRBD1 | CASSLQGGMKEAFF | TGTGCCAGCAGTCTCCAGGGGGGGATGAAAGAAGCTTTCTTT
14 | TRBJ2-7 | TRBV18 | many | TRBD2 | CASSRTSGDYEQYF | TGTGCCAGCTCCCGGACTAGCGGGGACTACGAGCAGTACTTC
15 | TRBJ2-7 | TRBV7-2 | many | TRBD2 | CASSLGLAVTYEQYF | TGTGCCAGCAGTCTCGGACTAGCGGTTACCTACGAGCAGTACTTC
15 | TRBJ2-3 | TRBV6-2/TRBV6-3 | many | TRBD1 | CASSPWDRLTDTQYF | TGTGCCAGCAGCCCATGGGACAGATTAACAGATACGCAGTATTTT
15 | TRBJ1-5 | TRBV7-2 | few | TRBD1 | CASSLRGQQNQPQNF | TGTGCCAGCAGCTTGCGGGGACAGCAAAATCAGCCCCAGAATTTT
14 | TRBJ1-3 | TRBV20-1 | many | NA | CSARDGRNGNTIYF | TGCAGTGCTAGAGACGGGAGGAATGGAAACACCATATATTTT
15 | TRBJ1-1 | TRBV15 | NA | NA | CATSGTSRGRTEAFF | TGTGCCACCAGCGGAACCTCCAGGGGCCGGACTGAAGCTTTCTTT
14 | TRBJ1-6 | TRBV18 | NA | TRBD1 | CASSPGTGESPLHF | TGTGCCAGCTCACCAGGGACAGGGGAGTCACCCCTCCACTTT
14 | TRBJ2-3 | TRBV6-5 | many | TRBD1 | CASSVDRGTDTQYF | TGTGCCAGCAGTGTGGACAGGGGCACAGATACGCAGTATTTT
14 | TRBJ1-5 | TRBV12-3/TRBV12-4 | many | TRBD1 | CASRPGQGNQPQHF | TGTGCCAGCAGACCGGGACAGGGTAATCAGCCCCAGCATTTT
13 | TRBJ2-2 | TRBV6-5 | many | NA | CASSYRGAGELFF | TGTGCCAGCAGTTACAGGGGGGCTGGGGAGCTGTTTTTT
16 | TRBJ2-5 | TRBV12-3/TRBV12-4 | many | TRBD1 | CASRLGPGQGRETQYF | TGTGCCAGCAGGTTGGGCCCGGGACAGGGGAGAGAGACCCAGTACTTC
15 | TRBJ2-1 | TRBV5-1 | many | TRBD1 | CASSLGQGRDNEQFF | TGCGCCAGCAGCTTAGGACAGGGCAGGGACAATGAGCAGTTCTTC
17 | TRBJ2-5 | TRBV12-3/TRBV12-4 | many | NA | CASSLGRMVNSAETQYF | TGTGCCAGCAGTTTAGGTCGCATGGTGAACTCGGCGGAGACCCAGTACTTC
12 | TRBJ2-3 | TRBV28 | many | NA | CASSLLVDTQYF | TGTGCCAGCAGTTTATTAGTGGATACGCAGTATTTT
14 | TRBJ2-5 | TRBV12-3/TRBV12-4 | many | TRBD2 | CASSIAGVAETQYF | TGTGCCAGCAGTATAGCGGGAGTTGCGGAGACCCAGTACTTC
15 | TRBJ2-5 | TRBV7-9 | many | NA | CASSTSRDYQETQYF | TGTGCCAGCAGTACTAGCCGGGACTACCAAGAGACCCAGTACTTC
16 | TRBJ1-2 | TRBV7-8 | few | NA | CASSLTQKSLAAGYTF | TGTGCCAGCAGCCTGACCCAAAAAAGCCTTGCAGCGGGCTACACCTTC
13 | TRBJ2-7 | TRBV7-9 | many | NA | CASSAGGSYEQYF | TGTGCCAGCAGCGCAGGGGGGTCCTACGAGCAGTACTTC
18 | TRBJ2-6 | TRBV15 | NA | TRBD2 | CATSRDILAGTGSNVLTF | TGTGCCACCAGCAGAGATATACTAGCGGGAACTGGTTCCAACGTCCTGACTTTC
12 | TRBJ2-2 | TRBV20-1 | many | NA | CSAREATGELFF | TGCAGTGCTAGAGAGGCCACCGGGGAGCTGTTTTTT
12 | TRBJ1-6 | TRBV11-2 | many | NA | CASSSGPIALHF | TGTGCCAGCAGCTCGGGACCCATCGCCCTCCACTTT
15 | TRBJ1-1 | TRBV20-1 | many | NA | CSARGRGRGNTEAFF | TGCAGTGCTAGAGGTCGGGGGCGCGGGAACACTGAAGCTTTCTTT
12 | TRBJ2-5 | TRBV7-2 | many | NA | CASSSRPGTQYF | TGTGCCAGCAGCTCGCGACCGGGGACCCAGTACTTC
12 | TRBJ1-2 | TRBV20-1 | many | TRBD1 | CSALGQPYGYTF | TGCAGTGCTCTGGGACAGCCCTATGGCTACACCTTC
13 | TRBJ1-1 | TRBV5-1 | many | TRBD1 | CASSSQGDTEAFF | TGCGCCAGCAGCTCCCAGGGGGACACTGAAGCTTTCTTT
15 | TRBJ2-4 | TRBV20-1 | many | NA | CSALQEGVAKNIQYF | TGCAGTGCTCTACAAGAGGGGGTAGCCAAAAACATTCAGTACTTC
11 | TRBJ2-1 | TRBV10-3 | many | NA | CAISARGEQFF | TGTGCCATCAGTGCAAGAGGAGAGCAGTTCTTC